Sequencing of this T cell receptor beta chain was carried out in a study of identical twins. Each CDR3 protein gets one entry after TCRdb re-called the 5' RACE reads with MiXCR. The sample contains a few hundred thousand distinct CDR3 sequences, just under 9.5% of which appear only once. CDR1 is SGHVS, CDR2 FQNEAQ, per germline. The V and J ends lost 1 base and 7 bases, in that order; junction bases with no gene match: 6. CDR3 length: 16 amino acids. Overall study findings and caveats: The abundant beta clonotypes from cord blood had fewer insertions, and memory repertoires had none of this. Models underestimated how often monozygotic twins shared out-of-frame TCR alpha. Within twin pairs, the out-of-frame alpha sequences they shared showed excess low generation probability.

This clonotype came up a few times. As yet, its antigen is unknown. The data were also submitted as part of a second study, on yellow fever vaccine responses in identical twins.

The chain joins TRBV7-8 to TRBJ2-7, with 14 bases aligning to TRBD2. The sequence derives from a woman between 18 and 29 years old in good health. The sequenced sample was CD8+ T cells sorted from blood. CDR3 in DNA: TGTGCCAGCAGCTTAGTTCTGGGACTAGCGGGGGCAGAGCAGTACTTC. It yields the protein CASSLVLGLAGAEQYF.